A selection of T cell receptor beta chains follows, all from one sample in a study of blood T cell repertoires in COVID-19. Sequenced by immunoSEQ multiplex PCR; TCRdb stores in-frame clones only, minus some. Among about 370,000 clones listed, around 87% were seen once. Sample: peripheral blood. These receptors originate from a woman in her twenties or thirties with COVID-19, enrolled during active disease. Both conserved end residues are part of each CDR3. D genes are given only for firm matches. Clone size is stated in some rows and not others, as once, few, many or a class when expanded.

>-|TRBV11-2|-|TRBJ1-5
TGTGCCAGCAGCCAAGGTACAGTGAGCAATCAGCCCCAGCATTTT
CASSQGTVSNQPQHF
>-|TRBV4-1|-|TRBJ1-1
TGCGCCAGCAGCCGTCAGGGATTGGGCACTGAAGCTTTCTTT
CASSRQGLGTEAFF
>-|TRBV7-2|-|TRBJ1-1
TGTGCCAGCAGCTGGACAGTGAACACTGAAGCTTTCTTT
CASSWTVNTEAFF
>-|TRBV5-5|-|TRBJ1-4
TGTGCCAGCAGCAGGGTGGACAGCTTACATGAAAAACTGTTTTTT
CASSRVDSLHEKLFF
>-|TRBV24-1|-|TRBJ2-2
TGTGCCACCAGTGATATCGGGGGGCTGGACACCGGGGAGCTGTTTTTT
CATSDIGGLDTGELFF
>-|TRBV29-1|-|TRBJ2-5
TGCAGCGTCAGAGCGATCCAAGAGACCCAGTACTTC
CSVRAIQETQYF
>TRBD1|TRBV28|-|TRBJ2-7
TGTGCCAGCAGTTTCCGACGGGACAGGGCCCACGAGCAGTACTTC
CASSFRRDRAHEQYF
>TRBD1|TRBV5-6|-|TRBJ2-5
TGTGCCAGCAGCCGCGGGACAGGGTGGGGCGAGACCCAGTACTTC
CASSRGTGWGETQYF
>TRBD1|TRBV28|-|TRBJ2-7
TGTGCCAGCAGTTTACCTCCGGGACAGGGGTACTACGAGCAGTACTTC
CASSLPPGQGYYEQYF
>TRBD1|TRBV19|-|TRBJ2-7
TGTGCCAGTAGTATGGGAACAGGGGCCTTTTATGAGCAGTACTTC
CASSMGTGAFYEQYF
>-|TRBV2|-|TRBJ2-7
TGTGCCAGCGTCGCGGGGCTCGAGCAGTACTTC
CASVAGLEQYF
>-|TRBV2|-|TRBJ2-1
TGTGCCAGCAGACAATATGAGCAGTTCTTC
CASRQYEQFF
>-|TRBV10-3|-|TRBJ1-1
TGTGCCATCAGAACGGACCGGAGGACTGAAGCTTTCTTT
CAIRTDRRTEAFF
>-|TRBV30|-|TRBJ1-5
TGTGCCTGGTCCCCTGGACTGACTAGCAATCAGCCCCAGCATTTT
CAWSPGLTSNQPQHF
>-|TRBV29-1|-|TRBJ2-1
TGCAGCGTTGAAGATTTATCACAGATCAATGAGCAGTTCTTC
CSVEDLSQINEQFF
>TRBD2|TRBV9|-|TRBJ2-1
TGTGCCAGCAGCGTAGGGGAACTAGCGGGTGTCTCCTACAATGAGCAGTTCTTC
CASSVGELAGVSYNEQFF
>TRBD2|TRBV7-3|-|TRBJ2-1
TGTGCCAGCAGCTTAAGGCTAGCGGGAGTCAATGAGCAGTTCTTC
CASSLRLAGVNEQFF
>TRBD1|TRBV19|-|TRBJ1-5
TGTGCCACTCCACAGGGGAACAATCAGCCCCAGCATTTT
CATPQGNNQPQHF
>TRBD2|TRBV7-9|-|TRBJ2-7
TGTGCCAGCAGCCCCGGGACTACCTACTACGAGCAGTACTTC
CASSPGTTYYEQYF
>TRBD1|TRBV28|-|TRBJ1-2
TGTGCCAGCAGGGGGACAGGTGCCTATGGCTACACCTTC
CASRGTGAYGYTF
>-|TRBV7-9|once|TRBJ2-6
TGTGCCAGCAGCTTAAAAGGGAGCTCTGGGGCCAACGTCCTGACTTTC
CASSLKGSSGANVLTF
>-|TRBV7-2|few|TRBJ2-1
TGTGCCAGCAGCCTCTATACGGGAGTACCCTACAATGAGCAGTTCTTC
CASSLYTGVPYNEQFF
>TRBD2|TRBV7-6|few|TRBJ2-2
TGTGCCAGCAACCCGACTAGCGGGAGCTCCGGGGAGCTGTTTTTT
CASNPTSGSSGELFF
>TRBD1|TRBV6-5|-|TRBJ1-5
TGTGCCAGCAGACCGGGACAGGGGTACAATCAGCCCCAGCATTTT
CASRPGQGYNQPQHF
>-|TRBV7-2|-|TRBJ1-5
TGTGCCAGCAGCTTGTGGGAAGGGGGCAATCAGCCCCAGCATTTT
CASSLWEGGNQPQHF
>-|TRBV2|-|TRBJ2-7
TGTGCCAGCAGTGGTCCCCTCTCCTACGAGCAGTACTTC
CASSGPLSYEQYF
>-|TRBV5-6|-|TRBJ2-7
TGTGCCAGCAGCCTGGCGGTGGGACTCAATTACGAGCAGTACTTC
CASSLAVGLNYEQYF
>-|TRBV24-1|-|TRBJ2-3
TGTGCCACCAGTGGTGGTAGCGGTAGAGGTGGAGATACGCAGTATTTT
CATSGGSGRGGDTQYF
>-|TRBV4-2|-|TRBJ1-4
TGTGCCAGCAGCCAAGGGGAGGTCCGCCGGAGTGAAAAACTGTTTTTT
CASSQGEVRRSEKLFF
>-|TRBV4-1|-|TRBJ2-1
TGCGCCAGCAGCCAAGAGTCCAGCCCCAAAACCACGATTAGCGATGAGCAGTTCTTC
CASSQESSPKTTISDEQFF
>TRBD1|TRBV5-5|many|TRBJ2-6
TGTGCCAGCAACCCACCCGGACAGGGAGCTTCTGGGGCCAACGTCCTGACTTTC
CASNPPGQGASGANVLTF
>-|TRBV6-2/TRBV6-3|once|TRBJ1-3
TGTGCCAGCAGTTCCAGGATCTCTGGAAACACCATATATTTT
CASSSRISGNTIYF
>TRBD2|TRBV19|-|TRBJ2-1
TGTGCCAGTAGGGGACTAGGTTACAATGAGCAGTTCTTC
CASRGLGYNEQFF
>-|TRBV7-2|-|TRBJ2-7
TGTGCCAGCAGCCCCACCAGGAGGGGTTGGGAGCAGTACTTC
CASSPTRRGWEQYF
>TRBD1|TRBV12-3/TRBV12-4|-|TRBJ1-2
TGTGCCAGCAGTTTAGGACAGGGAGTTGGCTACACCTTC
CASSLGQGVGYTF
>TRBD1|TRBV11-2|once|TRBJ2-2
TGTGCCAGCAGCTCACAGGGGCTCGGGGAGCTGTTTTTT
CASSSQGLGELFF
>TRBD1|TRBV7-9|-|TRBJ1-1
TGTGCCAGCAGCTTAGGGCGGACAGGTGGGACTGAAGCTTTCTTT
CASSLGRTGGTEAFF
>TRBD1|TRBV29-1|-|TRBJ1-1
TGCAGCGTGGGACCGGGACAGGCCACTAGCGAGGATTTCTTT
CSVGPGQATSEDFF
>TRBD2|TRBV6-1|-|TRBJ2-7
TGTGCCAGCAGTGAATTAACGGGAGGGCCCTCCGAGCAGTACTTC
CASSELTGGPSEQYF
>TRBD2|TRBV11-2|-|TRBJ2-7
TGTGCCAGCAGCTTATCGAGCGGGAGCTCCTACGAGCAGTACTTC
CASSLSSGSSYEQYF
>-|TRBV9|-|TRBJ2-5
TGTGCCAGCAGCGTAGGGCCAGGAGGAGAGACCCAGTACTTC
CASSVGPGGETQYF
>TRBD1|TRBV6-5|-|TRBJ1-1
TGTGCCACCTACAGGGGGACTGAAGCTTTCTTT
CATYRGTEAFF
>-|TRBV28|-|TRBJ2-7
TGTGCCAGCAGTTGGTCGGTCGAGCAGTACTTC
CASSWSVEQYF
>TRBD1|TRBV18|-|TRBJ2-7
TGTGCCAGCTCACCACTGGGGACAGCTACCTACGAGCAGTACTTC
CASSPLGTATYEQYF
>-|TRBV29-1|-|TRBJ2-1
TGCAGCGTTAGAGACAATGAGCAGTTCTTC
CSVRDNEQFF
>-|TRBV6-2/TRBV6-3|once|TRBJ2-7
TGTGCCAGCAGTCGGGCCTACGAGCAGTACTTC
CASSRAYEQYF